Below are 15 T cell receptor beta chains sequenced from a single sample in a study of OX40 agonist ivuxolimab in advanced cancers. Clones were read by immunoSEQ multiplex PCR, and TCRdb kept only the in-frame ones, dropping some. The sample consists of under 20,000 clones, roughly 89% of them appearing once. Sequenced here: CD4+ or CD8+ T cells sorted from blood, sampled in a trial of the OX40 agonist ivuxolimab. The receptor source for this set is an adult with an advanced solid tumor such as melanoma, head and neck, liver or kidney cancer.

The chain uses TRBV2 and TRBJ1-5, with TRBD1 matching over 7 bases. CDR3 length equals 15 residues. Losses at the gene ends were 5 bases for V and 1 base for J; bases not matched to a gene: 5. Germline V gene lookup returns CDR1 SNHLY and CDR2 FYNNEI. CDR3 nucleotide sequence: TGTGCCAGCAGTAGACAGGGACGGAGCAATCAGCCCCAGCATTTT. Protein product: CASSRQGRSNQPQHF.

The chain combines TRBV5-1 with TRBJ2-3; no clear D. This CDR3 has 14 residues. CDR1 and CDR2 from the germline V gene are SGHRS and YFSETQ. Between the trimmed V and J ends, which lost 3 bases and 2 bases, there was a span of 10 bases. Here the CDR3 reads CASSSFRDTDTQYF. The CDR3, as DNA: TGCGCCAGCAGCTCCTTTCGAGACACAGATACGCAGTATTTT.

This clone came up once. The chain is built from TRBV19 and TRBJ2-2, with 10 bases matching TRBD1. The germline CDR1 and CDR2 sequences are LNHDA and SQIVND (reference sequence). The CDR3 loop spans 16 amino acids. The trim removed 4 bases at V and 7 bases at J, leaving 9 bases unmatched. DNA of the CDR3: TGTGCCAGTAGTACCCCGGGACAGGGGTACAGCGGGGAGCTGTTTTTT. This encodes CASSTPGQGYSGELFF. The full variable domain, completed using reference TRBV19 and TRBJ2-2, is DGGITQSPKYLFRKEGQNVTLSCEQNLNHDAMYWYRQDPGQGLRLIYYSQIVNDFQKGDIAEGYSVSREKKESFPLTVTSAQKNPTAFYLCASSTPGQGYSGELFFGEGSRLTVL.

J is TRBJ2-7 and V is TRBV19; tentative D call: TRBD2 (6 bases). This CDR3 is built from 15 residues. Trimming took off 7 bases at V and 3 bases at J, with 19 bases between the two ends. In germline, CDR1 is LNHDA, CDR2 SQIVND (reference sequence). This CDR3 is CASTPRSQGGYEQYF. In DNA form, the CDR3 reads TGTGCCAGTACCCCACGGAGCCAGGGAGGCTACGAGCAGTACTTC.

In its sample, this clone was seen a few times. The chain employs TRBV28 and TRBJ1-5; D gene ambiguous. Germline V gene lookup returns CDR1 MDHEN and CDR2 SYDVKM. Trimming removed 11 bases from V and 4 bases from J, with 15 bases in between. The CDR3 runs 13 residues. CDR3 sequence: CAGQMRGNQPQHF. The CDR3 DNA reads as TGTGCCGGCCAGATGCGGGGAAATCAGCCCCAGCATTTT. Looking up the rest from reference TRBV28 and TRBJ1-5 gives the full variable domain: DVKVTQSSRYLVKRTGEKVFLECVQDMDHENMFWYRQDPGLGLRLIYFSYDVKMKEKGDIPEGYSVSREKKERFSLILESASTNQTSMYLCAGQMRGNQPQHFGDGTRLSIL.

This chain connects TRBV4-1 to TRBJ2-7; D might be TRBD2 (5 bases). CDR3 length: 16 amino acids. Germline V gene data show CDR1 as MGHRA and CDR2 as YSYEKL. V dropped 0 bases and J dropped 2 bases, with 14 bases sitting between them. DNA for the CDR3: TGCGCCAGCAGCCAAGATCGGGGAAAAGTGGCCTACGAGCAGTACTTC. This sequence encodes CASSQDRGKVAYEQYF.

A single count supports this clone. CDR3 protein: CASRVVHGYTF. DNA of the CDR3: TGTGCCAGCAGGGTAGTGCATGGCTACACCTTC. This sequence joins TRBV6-5 and TRBJ1-2; no reliable D call. The CDR3 contains 11 residues. Germline V gives CDR1 MNHEY, CDR2 SVGAGI. With 6 bases removed from V and 6 bases from J, the gap between germline ends came to 8 bases.

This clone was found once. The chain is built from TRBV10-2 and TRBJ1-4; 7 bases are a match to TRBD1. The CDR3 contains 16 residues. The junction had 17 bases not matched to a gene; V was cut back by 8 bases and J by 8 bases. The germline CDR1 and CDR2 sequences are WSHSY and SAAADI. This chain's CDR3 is CASASGREGAGEKLFF. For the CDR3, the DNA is TGCGCCAGCGCTTCCGGACGGGAGGGGGCGGGAGAAAAACTGTTTTTT.

The CDR3 nucleotides are TGCGCCAGCAGCCTTAACCCAACTAGCGGATCCTACGAGCAGTACTTC. Translated: CASSLNPTSGSYEQYF. The chain is built from TRBV4-1 and TRBJ2-7; TRBD2 matches at 8 bases. The CDR3 runs to 16 residues. Germline CDR1 is MGHRA and CDR2 is YSYEKL. With 4 bases clipped from V and 1 base from J, the junction kept 9 bases outside the gene matches.

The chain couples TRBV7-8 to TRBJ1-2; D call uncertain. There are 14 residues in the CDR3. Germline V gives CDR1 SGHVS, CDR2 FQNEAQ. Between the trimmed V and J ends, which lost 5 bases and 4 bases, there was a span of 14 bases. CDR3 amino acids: CASSQGTGLYGYTF. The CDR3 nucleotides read TGTGCCAGCAGCCAAGGTACGGGCCTCTATGGCTACACCTTC.

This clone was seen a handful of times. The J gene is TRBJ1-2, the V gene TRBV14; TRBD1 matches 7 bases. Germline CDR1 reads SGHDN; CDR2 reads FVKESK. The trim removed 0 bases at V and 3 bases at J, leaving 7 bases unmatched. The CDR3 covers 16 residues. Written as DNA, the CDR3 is TGTGCCAGCAGCCAAGATATAACAGGGGCCGACTATGGCTACACCTTC. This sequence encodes CASSQDITGADYGYTF. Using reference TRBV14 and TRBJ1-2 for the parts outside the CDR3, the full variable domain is EAGVTQFPSHSVIEKGQTVTLRCDPISGHDNLYWYRRVMGKEIKFLLHFVKESKQDESGMPNNRFLAERTGGTYSTLKVQPAELEDSGVYFCASSQDITGADYGYTFGSGTRLTVV.

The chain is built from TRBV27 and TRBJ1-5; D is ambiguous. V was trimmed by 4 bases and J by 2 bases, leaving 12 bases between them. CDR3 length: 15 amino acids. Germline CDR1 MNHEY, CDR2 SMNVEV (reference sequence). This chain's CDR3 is CASSSDSRGNQPQHF. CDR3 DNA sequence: TGTGCCAGCAGTTCTGACTCAAGGGGCAATCAGCCCCAGCATTTT.

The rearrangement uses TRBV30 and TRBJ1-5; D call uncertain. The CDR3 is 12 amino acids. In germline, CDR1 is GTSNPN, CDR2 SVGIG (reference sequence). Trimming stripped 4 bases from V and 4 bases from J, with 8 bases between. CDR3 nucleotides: TGTGCCTGGAATGGAGGGAATCAGCCCCAGCATTTT. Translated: CAWNGGNQPQHF.

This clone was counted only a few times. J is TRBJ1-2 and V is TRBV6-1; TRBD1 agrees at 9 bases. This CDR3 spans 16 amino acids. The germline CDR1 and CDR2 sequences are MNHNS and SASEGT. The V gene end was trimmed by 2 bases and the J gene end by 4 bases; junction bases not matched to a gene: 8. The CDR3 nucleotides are TGTGCCAGCAGTGAATTTGTGGGACAGGGACTCTATGGCTACACCTTC. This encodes CASSEFVGQGLYGYTF.

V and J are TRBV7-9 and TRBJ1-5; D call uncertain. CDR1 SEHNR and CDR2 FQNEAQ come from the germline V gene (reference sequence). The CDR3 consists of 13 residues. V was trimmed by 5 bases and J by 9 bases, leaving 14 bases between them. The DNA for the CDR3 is TGTGCCAGCAGCACCGGACCCTCTGGGCCCCAGCATTTT. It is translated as CASSTGPSGPQHF.